The present TCR beta chain was sequenced within a study of T cell changes during pregnancy in multiple sclerosis. Assay used: immunoSEQ multiplex PCR; TCRdb lists only in-frame clones, some missing. The sample lists 30,000 to 35,000 clones, 90% occurring once. V lost 5 bases to trimming and J lost 10 bases; unmatched junction nucleotides: 10. The CDR3 has 15 amino acids. Germline values: CDR1 MNHEY, CDR2 SMNVEV (reference sequence). Source: CD8+ T cells from peripheral blood mononuclear cells, taken in the first trimester of pregnancy. This TCR derives from a female donor with multiple sclerosis, enrolled in a pregnancy study. The chain has TRBV27 and TRBJ2-1; TRBD1 matches 11 bases. The CDR3 DNA is TGTGCCAGCAGTCCAGGACAGGGGGCTCAGTGGGAGCAGTTCTTC. It is translated as CASSPGQGAQWEQFF.